The sequence of this T cell receptor beta chain was determined in a study of glioma-infiltrating T cells after dendritic cell vaccination. Turning to the study itself: Autologous tumor lysate was loaded overnight onto monocyte-derived dendritic cells grown about seven days with IL-4 and GM-CSF.

The germline CDR1 and CDR2 sequences are GTSNPN and SVGIG (reference sequence). CDR3 size: 13 residues. V was clipped by 5 bases and J by 0 bases, with 10 bases between them. This clone was found once. Primers: 60 V beta forward and 13 J beta reverse. Sequencing was performed with immunoSEQ multiplex PCR; in TCRdb, only in-frame clones are kept and a portion is missing. There are 75,000 to 100,000 clones in the sample; roughly 83% occur only once, and about 6.5% lies in the top ten. The sample consisted of blood, taken before dendritic cell vaccination. This receptor was identified in a human donor with glioblastoma. The chain recombines TRBV30 with TRBJ1-1; TRBD1 is a possible D gene (5 bases). The CDR3 protein is CAWQHRLNTEAFF. CDR3 DNA sequence: TGTGCCTGGCAACACAGGCTGAACACTGAAGCTTTCTTT. Combining the CDR3 with reference TRBV30 and TRBJ1-1 gives the whole variable domain SQTIHQWPATLVQPVGSPLSLECTVEGTSNPNLYWYRQAAGRGLQLLFYSVGIGQISSEVPQNLSASRPQDRQFILSSKKLLLSDSGFYLCAWQHRLNTEAFFGQGTRLTVV.